The 6 T cell receptor beta chains reported below all come from one sample, sequenced in a study of T cell responses to AZD1222 COVID-19 vaccine (dated by TCRdb to 2020 to 2023). Interpreted using the paper, the time point label stands for: baseline before first vaccination. Library preparation was by the immunoSEQ multiplex PCR assay. The source is immuneACCESS, and TCRdb retained only in-frame sequences with V and J called. Part of the clones is not carried over; for the studies checked, unresolved V genes explain less than half of this, and the remainder is unexplained. This sample is represented by around 61,000 clones; roughly 85% of them were singletons. The leading ten clones occupy about 15% of the sample. The sample in question was peripheral blood, obtained on day 0 of AZD1222 vaccination. Source of these receptors: an adult in good health.

The rearrangement joins TRBV5-5 to TRBJ1-3, with 7 bases lining up with TRBD1. CDR3 size: 15 residues. Trimming at V came to 4 bases and at J to 4 bases, leaving 8 bases not matched to a gene. Germline lookup yields CDR1 SGHKS and CDR2 YYEKEE (reference sequence). In nucleotides, the CDR3 is TGTGCCAGCAGCGTGTCACAGGGGAGGGGAAACACCATATATTTT. Amino acid sequence: CASSVSQGRGNTIYF.

The V gene is TRBV3-1 (or the pseudogene TRBV3-2), the J gene TRBJ2-1; TRBD2 is a possible D gene (6 bases). The V end was cut by 0 bases, the J end by 5 bases, with 11 bases between. This CDR3 is built from 15 residues. The germline CDR1 and CDR2 sequences are LGHDT and YNNKEL (reference sequence). The CDR3 DNA reads as TGTGCCAGCAGCCAAGATCTGGGGGGACACAATGAGCAGTTCTTC. Its translation is CASSQDLGGHNEQFF.

This chain uses TRBV7-8 with TRBJ1-5, with a weak D call TRBD1 (6 bases). The germline V gene encodes CDR1 SGHVS and CDR2 FQNEAQ. The CDR3 is made up of 14 amino acids. The ends were cut back, 1 base at V and 5 bases at J, with 9 bases in the middle. The CDR3 is CASSLVGGHQPQHF. CDR3 sequence (DNA): TGTGCCAGCAGCTTAGTGGGGGGGCATCAGCCCCAGCATTTT.

The V call is TRBV19, the J call TRBJ2-5; 10 bases fit TRBD2. CDR1 is LNHDA, CDR2 SQIVND, per germline (reference sequence). The CDR3 covers 14 residues. V lost 6 bases and J lost 3; bases outside the gene matches: 4. CDR3 sequence: CASRIGLAEETQYF. CDR3 DNA: TGTGCCAGTAGAATCGGACTAGCGGAAGAGACCCAGTACTTC.

The J gene is TRBJ1-2, the V gene TRBV29-1; D call uncertain. The CDR3 runs to 13 residues. Germline V gene sequence: CDR1 SQVTM, CDR2 ANQGSEA. V lost 4 bases and J lost 1, with 10 bases in between. The CDR3 protein is CSVGDGRNYGYTF. Written as DNA, the CDR3 is TGCAGCGTTGGCGACGGGCGTAACTATGGCTACACCTTC. The full variable domain, with the rest looked up from reference TRBV29-1 and TRBJ1-2, is SAVISQKPSRDICQRGTSLTIQCQVDSQVTMMFWYRQQPGQSLTLIATANQGSEATYESGFVIDKFPISRPNLTFSTLTVSNMSPEDSSIYLCSVGDGRNYGYTFGSGTRLTVV.

J is TRBJ2-7 and V is TRBV5-1; 11 positions agree with TRBD1. The V gene's germline CDR1 is SGHRS and CDR2 YFSETQ. There are 15 residues in the CDR3. V was pared by 3 bases and J by 6 bases, with 8 bases of the junction left unmatched. The CDR3 reads CASSSGQGASLEQYF. CDR3 DNA sequence: TGCGCCAGCAGCTCCGGACAGGGGGCTAGTCTCGAGCAGTACTTC.